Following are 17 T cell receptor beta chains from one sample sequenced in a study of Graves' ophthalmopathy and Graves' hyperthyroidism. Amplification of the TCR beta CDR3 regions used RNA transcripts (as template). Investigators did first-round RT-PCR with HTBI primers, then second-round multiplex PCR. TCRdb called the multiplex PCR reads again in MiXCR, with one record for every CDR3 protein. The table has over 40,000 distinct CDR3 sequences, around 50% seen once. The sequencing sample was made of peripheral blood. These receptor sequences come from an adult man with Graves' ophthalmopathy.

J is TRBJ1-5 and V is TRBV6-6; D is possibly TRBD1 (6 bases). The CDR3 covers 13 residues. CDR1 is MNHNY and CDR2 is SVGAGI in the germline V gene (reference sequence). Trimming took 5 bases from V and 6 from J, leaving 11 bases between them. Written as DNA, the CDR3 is TGTGCCAGCAGTACAGGGTATAGTCAGCCCCAGCATTTT. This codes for CASSTGYSQPQHF.

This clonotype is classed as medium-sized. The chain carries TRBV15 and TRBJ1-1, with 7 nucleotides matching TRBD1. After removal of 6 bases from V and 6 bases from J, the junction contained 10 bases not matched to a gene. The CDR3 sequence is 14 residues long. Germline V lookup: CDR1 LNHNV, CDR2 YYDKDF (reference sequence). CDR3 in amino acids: CATRVEGAVAEAFF. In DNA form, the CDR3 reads TGTGCCACCAGGGTGGAGGGGGCAGTAGCTGAAGCTTTCTTT.

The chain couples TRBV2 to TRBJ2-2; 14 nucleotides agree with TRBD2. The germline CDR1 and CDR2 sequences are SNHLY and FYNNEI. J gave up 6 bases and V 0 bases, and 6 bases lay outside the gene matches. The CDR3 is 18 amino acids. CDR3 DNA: TGTGCCAGCAGTGAAGCGAGGGGACTAGCGGGAGATCCCGGGGAGCTGTTTTTT. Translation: CASSEARGLAGDPGELFF.

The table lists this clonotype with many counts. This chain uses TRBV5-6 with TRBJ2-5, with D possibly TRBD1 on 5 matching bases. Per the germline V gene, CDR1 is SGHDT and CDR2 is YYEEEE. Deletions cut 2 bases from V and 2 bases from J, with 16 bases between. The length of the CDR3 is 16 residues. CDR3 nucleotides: TGTGCCAGCAGCTTATGGTCAGGGTCCCTACAAGAGACCCAGTACTTC. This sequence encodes CASSLWSGSLQETQYF.

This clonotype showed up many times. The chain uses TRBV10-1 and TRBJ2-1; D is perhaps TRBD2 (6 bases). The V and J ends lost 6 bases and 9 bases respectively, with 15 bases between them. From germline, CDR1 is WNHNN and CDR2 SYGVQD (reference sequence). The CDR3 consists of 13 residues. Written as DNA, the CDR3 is TGCGCCAGCAGCCTCGGGACTTACTCTGAGCAGTTCTTC. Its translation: CASSLGTYSEQFF.

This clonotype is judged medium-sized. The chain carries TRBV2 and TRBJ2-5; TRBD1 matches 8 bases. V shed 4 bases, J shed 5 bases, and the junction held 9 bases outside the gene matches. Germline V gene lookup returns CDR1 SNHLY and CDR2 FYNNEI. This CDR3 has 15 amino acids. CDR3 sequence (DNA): TGTGCCAGCAGTGGACCCGGACAGGGCGTGGAGACCCAGTACTTC. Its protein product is CASSGPGQGVETQYF.

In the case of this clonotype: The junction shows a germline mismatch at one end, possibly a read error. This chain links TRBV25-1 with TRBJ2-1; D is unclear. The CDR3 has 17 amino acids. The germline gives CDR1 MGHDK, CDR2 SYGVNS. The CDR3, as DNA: TGCGCCAGCAGTGCTAGAGATCCCTGGCTCTCCTACAATGAGCAGTTCTTC. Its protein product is CASSARDPWLSYNEQFF.

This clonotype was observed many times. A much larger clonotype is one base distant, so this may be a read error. CDR3 sequence reads: CASSLSVGKFAYEQYF. CDR3 in DNA: TGTGCCAGCAGCTTATCAGTGGGCAAGTTCGCCTACGAGCAGTACTTC. The rearrangement joins TRBV13 to TRBJ2-7; D unclear. CDR1 is PRHDT, CDR2 FYEKMQ, per germline (reference sequence). The CDR3 is 16 residues long. Trimming removed 2 bases from V and 2 bases from J, with 16 bases in between. Looking up the rest from reference TRBV13 and TRBJ2-7 gives the full variable domain: AAGVIQSPRHLIKEKRETATLKCYPIPRHDTVYWYQQGPGQDPQFLISFYEKMQSDKGSIPDRFSAQQFSDYHSELNMSSLELGDSALYFCASSLSVGKFAYEQYFGPGTRLTVT.

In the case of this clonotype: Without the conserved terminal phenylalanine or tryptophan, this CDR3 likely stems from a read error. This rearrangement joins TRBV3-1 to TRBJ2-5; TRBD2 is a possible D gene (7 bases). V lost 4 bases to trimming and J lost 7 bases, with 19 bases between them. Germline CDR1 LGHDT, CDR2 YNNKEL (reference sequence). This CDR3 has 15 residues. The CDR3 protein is CASSPQTHRGGTQYL. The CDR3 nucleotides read TGTGCCAGCAGCCCTCAGACTCATAGGGGGGGGACCCAGTACCTC.

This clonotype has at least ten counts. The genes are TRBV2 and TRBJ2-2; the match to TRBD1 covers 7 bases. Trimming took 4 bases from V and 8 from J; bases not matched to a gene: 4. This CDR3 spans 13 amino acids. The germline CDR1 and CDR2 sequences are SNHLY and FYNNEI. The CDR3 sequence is CASSGDSRGELFF. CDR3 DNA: TGTGCCAGCAGTGGGGACAGCAGGGGGGAGCTGTTTTTT.

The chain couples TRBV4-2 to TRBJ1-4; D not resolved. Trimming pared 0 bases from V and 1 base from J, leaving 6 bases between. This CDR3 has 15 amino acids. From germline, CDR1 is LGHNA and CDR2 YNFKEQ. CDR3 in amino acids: CASSQDAGTNEKLFF. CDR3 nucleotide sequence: TGTGCCAGCAGCCAAGATGCAGGAACTAATGAAAAACTGTTTTTT.

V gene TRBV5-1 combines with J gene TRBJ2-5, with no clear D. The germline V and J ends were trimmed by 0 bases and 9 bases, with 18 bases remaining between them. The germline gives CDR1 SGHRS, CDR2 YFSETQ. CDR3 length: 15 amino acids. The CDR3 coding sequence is TGCGCCAGCAGCTTGGAAGGGCGGCAGCATCAGCCCCAGTACTTC. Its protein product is CASSLEGRQHQPQYF.

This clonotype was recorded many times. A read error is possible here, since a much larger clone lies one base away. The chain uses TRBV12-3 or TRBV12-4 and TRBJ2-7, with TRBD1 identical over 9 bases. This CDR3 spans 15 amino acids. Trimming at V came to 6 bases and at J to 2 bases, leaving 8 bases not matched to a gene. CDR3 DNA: TGTGCCAGCAGATACGGGACAGGGCCTGCCTACGAGCAGTACTTC. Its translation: CASRYGTGPAYEQYF.

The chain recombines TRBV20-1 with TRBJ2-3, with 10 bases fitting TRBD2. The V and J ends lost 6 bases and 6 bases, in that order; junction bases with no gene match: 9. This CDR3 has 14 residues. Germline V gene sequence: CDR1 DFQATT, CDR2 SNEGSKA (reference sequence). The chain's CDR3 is CSAPPGTSADTQYF. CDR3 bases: TGCAGTGCCCCACCCGGGACTAGCGCCGATACGCAGTATTTT.

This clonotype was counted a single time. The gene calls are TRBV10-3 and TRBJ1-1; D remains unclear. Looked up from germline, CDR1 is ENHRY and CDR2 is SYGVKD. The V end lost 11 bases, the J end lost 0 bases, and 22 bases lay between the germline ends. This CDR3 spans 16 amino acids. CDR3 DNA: TGTGCCCACGCGCCGGGCAGTGCTAGGGTGAACACTGAAGCTTTCTTT. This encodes CAHAPGSARVNTEAFF.

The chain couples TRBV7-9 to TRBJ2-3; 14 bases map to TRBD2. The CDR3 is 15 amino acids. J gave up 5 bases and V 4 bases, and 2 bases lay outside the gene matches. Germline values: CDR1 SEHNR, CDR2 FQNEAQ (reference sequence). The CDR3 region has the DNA TGTGCCAGCAGCTCCGGGACTAGCGGGAGAGATACGCAGTATTTT. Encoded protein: CASSSGTSGRDTQYF.

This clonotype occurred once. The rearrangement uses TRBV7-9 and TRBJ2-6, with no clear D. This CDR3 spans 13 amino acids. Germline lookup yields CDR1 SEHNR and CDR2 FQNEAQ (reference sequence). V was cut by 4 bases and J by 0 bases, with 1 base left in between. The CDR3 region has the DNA TGTGCCAGCAGCTCCTCTGGGGCCAACGTCCTGACTTTC. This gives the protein CASSSSGANVLTF.